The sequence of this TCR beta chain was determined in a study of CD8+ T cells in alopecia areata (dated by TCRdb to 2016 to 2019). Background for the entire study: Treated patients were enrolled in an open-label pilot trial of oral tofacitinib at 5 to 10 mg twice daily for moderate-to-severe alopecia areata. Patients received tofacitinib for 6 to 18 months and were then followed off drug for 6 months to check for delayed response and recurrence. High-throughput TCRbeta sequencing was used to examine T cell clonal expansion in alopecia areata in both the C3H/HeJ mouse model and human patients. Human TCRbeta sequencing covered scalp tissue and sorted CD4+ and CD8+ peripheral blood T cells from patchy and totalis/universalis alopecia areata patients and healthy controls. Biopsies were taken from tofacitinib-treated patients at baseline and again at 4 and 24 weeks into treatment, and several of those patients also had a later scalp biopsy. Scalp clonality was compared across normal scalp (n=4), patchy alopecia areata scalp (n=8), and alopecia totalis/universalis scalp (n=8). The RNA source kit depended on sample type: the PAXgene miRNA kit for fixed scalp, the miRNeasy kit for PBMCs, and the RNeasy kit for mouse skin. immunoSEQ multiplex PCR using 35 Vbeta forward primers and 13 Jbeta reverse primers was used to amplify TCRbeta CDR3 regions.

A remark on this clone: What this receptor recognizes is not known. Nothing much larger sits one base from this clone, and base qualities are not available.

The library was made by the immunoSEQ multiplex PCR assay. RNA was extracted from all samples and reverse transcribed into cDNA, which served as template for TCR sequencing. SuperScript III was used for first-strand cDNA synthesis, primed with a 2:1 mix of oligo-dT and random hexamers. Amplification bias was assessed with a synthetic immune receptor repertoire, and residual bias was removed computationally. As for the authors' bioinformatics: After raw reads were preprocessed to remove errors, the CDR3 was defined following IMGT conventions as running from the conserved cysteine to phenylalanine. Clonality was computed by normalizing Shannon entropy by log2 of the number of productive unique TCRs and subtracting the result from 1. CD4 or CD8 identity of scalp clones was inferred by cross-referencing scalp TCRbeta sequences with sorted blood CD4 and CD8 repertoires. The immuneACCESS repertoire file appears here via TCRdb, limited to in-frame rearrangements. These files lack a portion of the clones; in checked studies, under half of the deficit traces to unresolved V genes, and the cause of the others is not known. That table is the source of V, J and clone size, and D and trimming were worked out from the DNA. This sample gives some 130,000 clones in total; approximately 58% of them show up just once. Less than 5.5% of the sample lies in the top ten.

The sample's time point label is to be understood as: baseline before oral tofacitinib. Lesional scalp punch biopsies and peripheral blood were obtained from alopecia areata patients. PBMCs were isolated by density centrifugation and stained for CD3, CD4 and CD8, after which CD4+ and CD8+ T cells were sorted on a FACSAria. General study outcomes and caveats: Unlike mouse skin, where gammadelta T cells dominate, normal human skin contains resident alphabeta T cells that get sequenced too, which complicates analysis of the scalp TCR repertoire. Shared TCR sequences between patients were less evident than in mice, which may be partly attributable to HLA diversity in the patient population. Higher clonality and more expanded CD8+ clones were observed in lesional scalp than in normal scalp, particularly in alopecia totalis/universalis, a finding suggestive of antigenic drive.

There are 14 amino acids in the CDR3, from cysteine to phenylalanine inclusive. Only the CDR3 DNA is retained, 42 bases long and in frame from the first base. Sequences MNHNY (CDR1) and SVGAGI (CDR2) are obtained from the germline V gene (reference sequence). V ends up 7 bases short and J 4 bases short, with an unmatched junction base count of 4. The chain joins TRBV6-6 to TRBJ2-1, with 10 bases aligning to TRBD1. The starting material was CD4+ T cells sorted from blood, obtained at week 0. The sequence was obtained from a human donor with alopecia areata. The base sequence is TGTGCCAGCACCCGGGACAGGGGTTACAATGAGCAGTTCTTC. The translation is CASTRDRGYNEQFF.